This TCR beta chain was profiled in a study of chemoradiotherapy in HPV16-positive cancers. General study points: The functional HPV-specific definition rests on just a couple of HPV16-positive patients. In HPV16-positive patients, HPV-responsive T-cell expansion tracked better recurrence-free survival.

Sequenced by immunoSEQ multiplex PCR; TCRdb stores in-frame clones only, minus some. The data contain 36,000 or so clones, roughly 75% of them singletons. Concerning this clone: Its antigen is not known.

Germline-derived CDR1 and CDR2 are SGDLS and YYNGEE. The V gene lost 0 bases and the J gene lost 4 bases, with 13 bases spanning the gap. CDR3 length: 16 residues. The sequence was collected from a human donor with HPV-associated anogenital cancer. Specimen: blood, collected from a patient who underwent chemoradiotherapy. The chain is built from TRBV9 and TRBJ1-4; a possible D gene is TRBD1 (5 bases). CDR3 sequence: CASSVAPGQGNEKLFF. In nucleotides, the CDR3 is TGTGCCAGCAGCGTAGCTCCAGGCCAGGGTAATGAAAAACTGTTTTTT.